Shown below are 32 T cell receptor beta chains from a single sample sequenced in a study of molecular identifiers for immune sequencing clone quantification. One entry per CDR3 protein results from TCRdb running MiXCR on the PCR reads. Among some 320,000 distinct CDR3 sequences listed, around 21% were seen once. The source material was naive CD8+ T cells from blood, with Jurkat cell RNA spiked in. As for subset: FACS-sorted CD8+CD4-CCR7+CD45RA+ naive T cells. All receptors come from a human donor in good health. Some libraries in this study had Jurkat cell RNA spiked in.

At least ten counts were recorded for this clonotype. The chain joins TRBV2 to TRBJ2-2; D is tentatively TRBD1 or TRBD2 (6 bases each). Trimming removed 9 bases at V and 1 base at J, with 12 bases between. This CDR3 has 14 residues. The V gene's germline CDR1 is SNHLY and CDR2 FYNNEI. The CDR3 here is CARGGQMNTGELFF. CDR3 nucleotides: TGTGCCAGGGGAGGACAGATGAACACCGGGGAGCTGTTTTTT.

This clonotype has ten or more counts. J is TRBJ1-4 and V is TRBV7-9; D unclear. Germline V gene data show CDR1 as SEHNR and CDR2 as FQNEAQ (reference sequence). This CDR3 has 16 residues. Trimming cost V 7 bases and J 0 bases, with 15 bases left between them. The CDR3 bases are TGTGCCAGCACCACTCACCGGGAACCAACTAATGAAAAACTGTTTTTT. This translates into CASTTHREPTNEKLFF. Full variable domain (missing parts from reference TRBV7-9 and TRBJ1-4): DTGVSQNPRHKITKRGQNVTFRCDPISEHNRLYWYRQTLGQGPEFLTYFQNEAQLEKSRLLSDRFSAERPKGSFSTLEIQRTEQGDSAMYLCASTTHREPTNEKLFFGSGTQLSVL.

The chain carries TRBV7-9 and TRBJ2-3, with 9 bases fitting TRBD2. The V gene end was trimmed by 5 bases and the J gene end by 4 bases; junction bases not matched to a gene: 7. This CDR3 is 15 amino acids long. Germline assignment: CDR1 SEHNR and CDR2 FQNEAQ (reference sequence). The CDR3 DNA is TGTGCCAGCAGCCTACCGACTAGCGGCCCAGATACGCAGTATTTT. The encoded protein is CASSLPTSGPDTQYF.

The chain combines TRBV20-1 with TRBJ2-7, with 7 bases fitting TRBD1. Germline V lookup: CDR1 DFQATT, CDR2 SNEGSKA (reference sequence). The J segment lost 4 bases and the V segment lost 0 bases, leaving 12 bases of the junction unmatched. The CDR3 contains 16 residues. The CDR3 spells CSARDSKGAPLYEQYF. The CDR3 bases are TGCAGTGCTAGAGATAGTAAGGGGGCCCCTTTGTACGAGCAGTACTTC.

This clonotype appeared many times. This sequence joins TRBV2 and TRBJ1-5; D is uncertain. Germline V gene lookup returns CDR1 SNHLY and CDR2 FYNNEI. CDR3 length: 12 amino acids. Deletions cut 6 bases from V and 2 bases from J, with 5 bases between. CDR3 sequence: CASRPRNQPQHF. The CDR3 nucleotides read TGTGCCAGCAGGCCTCGCAATCAGCCCCAGCATTTT.

With respect to this clonotype: The conserved final phenylalanine or tryptophan is absent from the CDR3, which likely points to a read error. The rearrangement joins TRBV7-9 to TRBJ2-3, with D hard to call. The germline V gene encodes CDR1 SEHNR and CDR2 FQNEAQ (reference sequence). V dropped 1 base and J dropped 2 bases, with 10 bases sitting between them. There are 15 residues in the CDR3. As DNA, the CDR3 is TGTGCCAGCAGCTTAGGATTGGCCAACACAGATACGCAGTATTCT. Protein sequence: CASSLGLANTDTQYS.

Comments on this clonotype: This may be a read error: a much more frequent sequence differs by one nucleotide. V gene TRBV12-3 or TRBV12-4 combines with J gene TRBJ2-2; 13 positions agree with TRBD2. This CDR3 region has 16 residues. Trimming cost V 6 bases and J 4 bases; bases outside gene matches: 5. CDR3 DNA sequence: TGTGCCAGCAGGAGGACTAGCGGGGGCCTCACCGGGGAGCTGTTTTTT. It specifies CASRRTSGGLTGELFF.

This clonotype was counted ten times or more. The rearrangement links TRBV6-2 or TRBV6-3 to TRBJ2-1; 8 positions match TRBD2. V gave up 8 bases and J gave up 7 bases; unmatched junction bases: 4. CDR3 size: 12 residues. Germline V gives CDR1 MNHEY, CDR2 SVGEGT. The CDR3 DNA reads as TGTGCCAGCCCGACTAGCGCGAATGAGCAGTTCTTC. This sequence encodes CASPTSANEQFF.

Notes on this clonotype: The junction differs from germline at one of its ends, possibly a read error. The chain recombines TRBV5-1 with TRBJ2-3; maybe TRBD2 (6 bases). From germline, CDR1 is SGHRS and CDR2 YFSETQ. The CDR3 length is 12 residues. CDR3 loop: CAGMGEADTQYF. Written as DNA, the CDR3 is TGCGCCGGCATGGGGGAGGCAGATACGCAGTATTTC.

With regard to this clonotype: A read error may explain this, as a much larger clone is one base away. The chain carries TRBV6-6 and TRBJ2-1; 8 bases agree with TRBD1. The length of the CDR3 is 15 residues. In germline, CDR1 is MNHNY, CDR2 SVGAGI (reference sequence). The CDR3, as DNA: TGTACCAGCAGTTACGCCGCCGGGACAGGAGTTGAGCAGTTCTTC. Protein: CTSSYAAGTGVEQFF.

This clonotype has a count of ten or more. The chain recombines TRBV6-5 with TRBJ2-5; D is unresolved. CDR3 length: 14 amino acids. Trimming stripped 11 bases from V and 1 base from J, with 17 bases between. CDR1 is MNHEY and CDR2 is SVGAGI in the germline V gene. CDR3 sequence reads: CAATTGFGQETQYF. The CDR3, as DNA: TGTGCCGCGACAACGGGCTTTGGCCAAGAGACCCAGTACTTC.

This clonotype was seen at least ten times. The chain employs TRBV20-1 and TRBJ2-7, with D perhaps TRBD2 (5 bases). V gave up 5 bases and J gave up 3 bases, with 11 bases separating them. CDR3 length equals 12 residues. The germline CDR1 and CDR2 sequences are DFQATT and SNEGSKA (reference sequence). CDR3 loop: CSAVGANYEQYF. The CDR3 nucleotides read TGCAGTGCTGTGGGAGCCAACTACGAGCAGTACTTC.

This clonotype appeared many times. The chain employs TRBV27 and TRBJ1-5, with D hard to call. The CDR3 totals 14 residues. Deletions cut 2 bases from V and 0 bases from J, with 5 bases between. Per the germline V gene, CDR1 is MNHEY and CDR2 is SMNVEV (reference sequence). CDR3 nucleotides: TGTGCCAGCAGTTTAATAGGTAGCAATCAGCCCCAGCATTTT. Translation gives CASSLIGSNQPQHF.

This clonotype was seen many times. The chain employs TRBV18 and TRBJ2-7; 12 bases align to TRBD1. Germline V CDR1 and CDR2: KGHSH, LQKENI. This CDR3 has 17 amino acids. After removal of 0 bases from V and 5 bases from J, the junction contained 8 bases not matched to a gene. The CDR3 DNA is TGTGCCAGCTCACCACCCTTCGTCGGGACAGGGGGCGACGAGCAGTACTTC. Amino acids: CASSPPFVGTGGDEQYF.

CDR3 coding DNA: TGCAGCGTTGAAGGGCGTATGAACACTGAAGCTTTCTTT. This sequence encodes CSVEGRMNTEAFF. This chain uses TRBV29-1 with TRBJ1-1; D unresolved. The CDR3 length is 13 residues. Germline lookup yields CDR1 SQVTM and CDR2 ANQGSEA. V was trimmed by 1 base and J by 0 bases, leaving 6 bases between them.

Many counts were recorded for this clonotype. The genes are TRBV6-6 and TRBJ2-5; 9 bases match TRBD1. The J segment lost 5 bases and the V segment lost 4 bases, leaving 5 bases of the junction unmatched. Germline loops: CDR1 MNHNY, CDR2 SVGAGI (reference sequence). CDR3 length: 14 amino acids. The chain's CDR3 is CASSLQGAGETQYF. In DNA, the CDR3 is TGTGCCAGCAGTTTACAGGGGGCGGGGGAGACCCAGTACTTC.

In this sample, this clonotype turned up many times. The V and J genes are TRBV12-3 or TRBV12-4 and TRBJ2-7; D might be TRBD2 (6 bases). The CDR3 covers 13 residues. Trimming removed 3 bases at V and 6 bases at J, with 12 bases between. The DNA for the CDR3 is TGTGCCAGCAGTTTCGGGCAGGGAGGCGAGCAGTACTTC. Amino acid sequence: CASSFGQGGEQYF.

At least ten counts were recorded for this clonotype. This chain joins TRBV29-1 and TRBJ2-5, with D possibly TRBD2 on 5 matching bases. V lost 6 bases, J lost 3 bases, and 14 bases lay in between. Germline-derived CDR1 and CDR2 are SQVTM and ANQGSEA. The CDR3 length is 13 residues. The CDR3 coding sequence is TGCAGCGTCCTAGCTGCGGTAGAAGAGACCCAGTACTTC. This encodes CSVLAAVEETQYF.

The table lists this clonotype with many counts. This chain joins TRBV20-1 and TRBJ1-5, with a weak D call TRBD1 (5 bases). The germline CDR1 and CDR2 sequences are DFQATT and SNEGSKA (reference sequence). V gave up 6 bases and J gave up 9 bases, with 21 bases separating them. The CDR3 runs to 14 residues. CDR3 coding DNA: TGCAGTGCAAGGGATTGGGACTCCGCGGCGCCCCAGCATTTT. Translated, it gives CSARDWDSAAPQHF.

This clonotype was recorded many times. V and J are TRBV5-1 and TRBJ2-7; the D gene is possibly TRBD2 (6 bases). The germline V gene has CDR1 SGHRS and CDR2 YFSETQ. The CDR3 has 16 amino acids. V was pared by 2 bases and J by 5 bases, with 20 bases between. This CDR3 reads CASSFNPSVDPHEQYF. In DNA form, the CDR3 reads TGCGCCAGCAGCTTTAATCCTAGCGTGGATCCCCACGAGCAGTACTTC.

The table lists this clonotype with many counts. The chain joins TRBV12-5 to TRBJ2-7; 8 bases are shared with TRBD2. The V and J ends lost 5 bases and 2 bases, in that order; junction bases with no gene match: 2. This CDR3 comprises 13 residues. CDR1 is LGHNT, CDR2 FRNRAP, per germline. This CDR3 is CASGPGLAYEQYF. The CDR3 coding sequence is TGTGCTAGTGGTCCGGGACTAGCCTACGAGCAGTACTTC.

This clonotype has ten or more counts. This chain links TRBV5-1 with TRBJ1-1; tentative D call: TRBD1 (6 bases). This CDR3 has 14 residues. V gave up 0 bases and J gave up 5 bases, with 11 bases separating them. The germline V gene encodes CDR1 SGHRS and CDR2 YFSETQ. This CDR3 reads CASSLEQGLTEAFF. In DNA, the CDR3 is TGCGCCAGCAGCTTGGAGCAGGGGTTGACTGAAGCTTTCTTT.

This clonotype was detected ten times or more. The chain carries TRBV7-9 and TRBJ2-4; 11 nucleotides match TRBD2. Germline V CDR1 and CDR2: SEHNR, FQNEAQ (reference sequence). With 4 bases clipped from V and 5 bases from J, the junction kept 7 bases outside the gene matches. The CDR3 is 16 residues long. The DNA for the CDR3 is TGTGCCAGCAGCTCAAAACTAGCGGGAGAGGAAAACATTCAGTACTTC. Amino acid sequence: CASSSKLAGEENIQYF. The variable domain in full, completed from reference TRBV7-9 and TRBJ2-4, reads DTGVSQNPRHKITKRGQNVTFRCDPISEHNRLYWYRQTLGQGPEFLTYFQNEAQLEKSRLLSDRFSAERPKGSFSTLEIQRTEQGDSAMYLCASSSKLAGEENIQYFGAGTRLSVL.

In its sample, this clonotype was seen a few times. A much bigger clone sits one base away, suggesting this may be a read error. This chain joins TRBV25-1 and TRBJ1-1, with TRBD1 identical over 8 bases. Looked up from germline, CDR1 is MGHDK and CDR2 is SYGVNS. The J segment lost 1 base and the V segment lost 5 bases, leaving 3 bases of the junction unmatched. The CDR3 extends over 14 amino acids. The CDR3: CASSWTGKNTEAFF. CDR3 in DNA: TGTGCCAGCAGTTGGACAGGGAAGAACACTGAAGCTTTCTTT.

This clonotype was seen repeatedly, ten times or more. V and J are TRBV7-6 and TRBJ1-2; no clear D. The ends were cut back, 3 bases at V and 8 bases at J, with 13 bases in the middle. The CDR3 runs 13 residues. CDR1 SGHVS and CDR2 FNYEAQ come from the germline V gene. CDR3 in amino acids: CASSFNGVSGYTF. The CDR3, as DNA: TGTGCCAGCAGCTTCAACGGGGTCAGCGGCTACACCTTC. Full variable domain (missing parts from reference TRBV7-6 and TRBJ1-2): GAGVSQSPRYKVTKRGQDVALRCDPISGHVSLYWYRQALGQGPEFLTYFNYEAQQDKSGLPNDRFSAERPEGSISTLTIQRTEQRDSAMYRCASSFNGVSGYTFGSGTRLTVV.

This clonotype was observed many times. The rearrangement uses TRBV15 and TRBJ1-1; tentatively, D is TRBD1 (5 bases). The CDR3 has 14 amino acids. Trimming pared 4 bases from V and 1 base from J, leaving 10 bases between. Per the germline V gene, CDR1 is LNHNV and CDR2 is YYDKDF (reference sequence). CDR3 nucleotides: TGTGCCACCAGCACAGGGTTGGGGAACACTGAAGCTTTCTTT. It yields the protein CATSTGLGNTEAFF.

The table lists this clonotype with many counts. This chain uses TRBV4-3 with TRBJ1-3, with no clear D. The V and J ends lost 5 bases and 0 bases respectively, with 14 bases between them. The germline gives CDR1 LGHNA, CDR2 YSLEER. The CDR3 is 16 amino acids. CDR3 sequence reads: CASSSTYSISGNTIYF. The CDR3, as DNA: TGCGCCAGCAGCTCCACTTACAGTATCTCTGGAAACACCATATATTTT.

This clonotype was seen once. A read error may be the cause here, since a much bigger clone is one base away. The chain joins TRBV14 to TRBJ2-7; the D is unclear. Germline V gene data show CDR1 as SGHDN and CDR2 as FVKESK. The CDR3 spans 13 residues. CDR3 sequence (DNA): TGTGCCAGCAGCCATCGCAATGGTCGCGAGCGGTACTTC. It specifies CASSHRNGRERYF.

This clonotype was detected a few times. The rearrangement links TRBV28 to TRBJ2-7; D perhaps matches TRBD1 (5 bases). Germline V gene data show CDR1 as MDHEN and CDR2 as SYDVKM. Trimming took 3 bases from V and 3 from J, leaving 6 bases between them. The CDR3 consists of 12 residues. CDR3 loop: CASSFRDYEQYF. In DNA form, the CDR3 reads TGTGCCAGCAGTTTCAGGGACTACGAGCAGTACTTC.

This clonotype was counted ten times or more. The gene calls are TRBV5-1 and TRBJ2-1; 8 bases fit TRBD1. V shed 4 bases and J 6 bases; nucleotides not matched to a gene: 15. The CDR3 runs to 17 residues. The germline gives CDR1 SGHRS, CDR2 YFSETQ. CDR3 residues: CASSPLPTGEVGNEQFF. CDR3 nucleotide sequence: TGCGCCAGCAGCCCGTTACCGACAGGGGAGGTGGGCAATGAGCAGTTCTTC.

This clonotype showed up many times. The J gene is TRBJ1-1, the V gene TRBV6-5; TRBD1 is a possible D gene (5 bases). Germline V gives CDR1 MNHEY, CDR2 SVGAGI. Trimming shortened V by 5 bases and J by 4 bases, and 14 bases separated the two germline ends. This CDR3 contains 14 residues. The CDR3 loop is CASSRDSGVTEAFF. The CDR3 nucleotides read TGTGCCAGCAGTCGGGACTCGGGGGTCACTGAAGCTTTCTTT.

This clonotype was found many times. The genes are TRBV12-3 or TRBV12-4 and TRBJ2-5, with D perhaps TRBD1 (5 bases). The CDR3 covers 14 residues. V lost 3 bases and J 7 bases, leaving 15 bases between the germline ends. In nucleotides, the CDR3 is TGTGCCAGCAGTTTGAACCAGGGCTGGGTGACCCAGTACTTC. Residues: CASSLNQGWVTQYF.